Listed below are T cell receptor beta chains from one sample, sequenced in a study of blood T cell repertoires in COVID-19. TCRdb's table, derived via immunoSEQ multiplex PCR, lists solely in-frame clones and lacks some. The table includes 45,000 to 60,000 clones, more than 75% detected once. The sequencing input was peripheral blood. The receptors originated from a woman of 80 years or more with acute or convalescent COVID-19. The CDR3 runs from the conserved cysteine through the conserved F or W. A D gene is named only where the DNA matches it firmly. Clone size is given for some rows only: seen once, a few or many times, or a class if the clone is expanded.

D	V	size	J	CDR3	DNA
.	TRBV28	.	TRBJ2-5	CASSEETQYF	TGTGCCAGCAGCGAGGAGACCCAGTACTTC
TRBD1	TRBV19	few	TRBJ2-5	CASLGQGRFGETQYF	TGTGCCAGTCTCGGACAGGGAAGATTCGGGGAGACCCAGTACTTC
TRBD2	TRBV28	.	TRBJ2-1	CASNGGGDYNEQFF	TGTGCCAGCAACGGGGGGGGAGATTACAATGAGCAGTTCTTC
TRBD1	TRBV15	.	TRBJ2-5	CATSSGTGGKETQYF	TGTGCCACCAGCAGTGGGACAGGGGGAAAAGAGACCCAGTACTTC
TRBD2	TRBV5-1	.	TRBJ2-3	CASTAASGGAGTDTQYF	TGCGCCAGCACGGCGGCTAGCGGGGGGGCAGGCACAGATACGCAGTATTTT
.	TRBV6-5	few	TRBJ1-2	CASTPRGPGRYGYTF	TGTGCCAGCACCCCCAGAGGGCCAGGTCGATATGGCTACACCTTC
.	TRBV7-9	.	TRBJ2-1	CASSLARGSEQFF	TGTGCCAGCAGCTTAGCTCGGGGAAGTGAGCAGTTCTTC
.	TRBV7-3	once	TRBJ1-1	CASSLSMNTEAFF	TGTGCCAGCAGCTTATCCATGAACACTGAAGCTTTCTTT
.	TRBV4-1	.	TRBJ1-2	CASSHPETGNYGYTF	TGCGCCAGCAGCCACCCAGAAACGGGGAACTATGGCTACACCTTC
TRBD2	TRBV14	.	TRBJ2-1	CASSLSAGGRHNEQFF	TGTGCCAGCAGCCTATCAGCGGGAGGGCGACACAATGAGCAGTTCTTC
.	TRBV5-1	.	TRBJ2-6	CASSSHRVHGANVLTF	TGCGCCAGCAGCTCCCACAGGGTGCATGGGGCCAACGTCCTGACTTTC
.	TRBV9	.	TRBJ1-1	CASSETPLAGDTEAFF	TGTGCCAGCAGCGAGACCCCTTTGGCAGGGGACACTGAAGCTTTCTTT
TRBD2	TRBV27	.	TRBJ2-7	CASTPSGGGHSYEQYF	TGTGCCAGCACCCCATCGGGGGGGGGTCACTCCTACGAGCAGTACTTC
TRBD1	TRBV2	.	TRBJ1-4	CASSGRWTGGDEKLFF	TGTGCCAGCAGTGGCCGCTGGACAGGGGGCGATGAAAAACTGTTTTTT
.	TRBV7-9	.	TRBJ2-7	CASSLAGIQGEQYF	TGTGCCAGCAGCTTGGCGGGGATCCAGGGCGAGCAGTACTTC
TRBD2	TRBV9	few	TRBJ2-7	CASSASGTSVEQYF	TGTGCCAGCAGCGCCTCCGGGACTAGCGTCGAGCAGTACTTC
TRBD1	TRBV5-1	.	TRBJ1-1	CASSPGTGGSEAFF	TGCGCCAGCAGCCCGGGGACAGGGGGGTCTGAAGCTTTCTTT
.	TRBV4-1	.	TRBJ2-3	CASSQASTSTDTQYF	TGCGCCAGCAGCCAAGCGTCTACTAGCACAGATACGCAGTATTTT
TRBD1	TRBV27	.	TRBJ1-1	CASSIQGMNTEAFF	TGTGCCAGCAGCATACAGGGGATGAACACTGAAGCTTTCTTT
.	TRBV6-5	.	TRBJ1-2	CASSYGRPSDGYTF	TGTGCCAGCAGTTACGGTCGTCCTTCGGATGGCTACACCTTC
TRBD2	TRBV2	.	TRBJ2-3	CASSVRASGRGDTDTQYF	TGTGCCAGCAGTGTAAGGGCTAGCGGGAGGGGAGACACAGATACGCAGTATTTT
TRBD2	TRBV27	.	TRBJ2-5	CASSLGGLAGVETQYF	TGTGCCAGCAGTTTAGGGGGACTAGCGGGAGTTGAGACCCAGTACTTC
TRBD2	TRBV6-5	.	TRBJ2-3	CASSRLAGVTDTQYF	TGTGCCAGCAGTCGACTAGCGGGGGTCACAGATACGCAGTATTTT
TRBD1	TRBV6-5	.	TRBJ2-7	CASLRQGSYEQYF	TGTGCCAGCCTGAGACAGGGCAGCTACGAGCAGTACTTC
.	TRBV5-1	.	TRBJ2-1	CASTHLRGRGFHEQFF	TGCGCCAGCACCCACCTCCGAGGTAGAGGGTTTCATGAGCAGTTCTTC
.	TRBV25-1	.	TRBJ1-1	CASSEYSGENTEAFF	TGTGCCAGCAGTGAATACTCAGGGGAGAACACTGAAGCTTTCTTT